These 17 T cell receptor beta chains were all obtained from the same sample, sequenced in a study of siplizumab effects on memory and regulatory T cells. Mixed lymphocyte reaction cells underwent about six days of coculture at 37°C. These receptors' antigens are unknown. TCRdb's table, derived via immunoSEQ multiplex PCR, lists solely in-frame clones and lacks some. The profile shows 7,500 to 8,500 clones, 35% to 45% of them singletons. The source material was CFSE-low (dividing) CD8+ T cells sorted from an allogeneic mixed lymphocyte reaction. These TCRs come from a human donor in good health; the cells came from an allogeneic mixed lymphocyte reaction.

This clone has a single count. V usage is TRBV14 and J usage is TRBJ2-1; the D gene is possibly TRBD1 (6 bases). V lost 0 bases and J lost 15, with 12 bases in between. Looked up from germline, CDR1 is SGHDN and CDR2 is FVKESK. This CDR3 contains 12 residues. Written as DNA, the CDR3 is TGTGCCAGCAGCCAAGATGCGAGGGGGAGGTTCTTC. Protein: CASSQDARGRFF.

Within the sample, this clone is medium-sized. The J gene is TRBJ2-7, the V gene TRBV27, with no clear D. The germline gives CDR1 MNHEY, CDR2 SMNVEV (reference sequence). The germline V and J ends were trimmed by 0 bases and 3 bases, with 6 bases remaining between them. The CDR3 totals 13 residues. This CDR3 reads CASSLSERYEQYF. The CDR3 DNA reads TGTGCCAGCAGTTTATCGGAGCGCTACGAGCAGTACTTC.

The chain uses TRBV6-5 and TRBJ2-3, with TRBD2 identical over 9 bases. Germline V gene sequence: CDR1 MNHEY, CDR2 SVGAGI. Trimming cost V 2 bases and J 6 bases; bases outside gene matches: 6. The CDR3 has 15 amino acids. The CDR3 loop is CASSYGTSIRDTQYF. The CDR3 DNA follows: TGTGCCAGCAGTTACGGGACTAGCATTCGGGATACGCAGTATTTT.

This CDR3 reads CASGLVYNEQFF. CDR3 bases: TGTGCCAGCGGACTAGTTTACAATGAGCAGTTCTTC. The V call is TRBV6-1, the J call TRBJ2-1, with 7 bases that match TRBD2. After removal of 8 bases from V and 4 bases from J, the junction contained 2 bases not matched to a gene. This CDR3 spans 12 amino acids. The V gene's germline CDR1 is MNHNS and CDR2 SASEGT.

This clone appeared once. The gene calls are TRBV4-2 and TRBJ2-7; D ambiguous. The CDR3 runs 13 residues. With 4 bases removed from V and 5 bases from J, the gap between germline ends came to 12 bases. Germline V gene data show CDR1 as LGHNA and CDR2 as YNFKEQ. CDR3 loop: CASSLVVTHEQYF. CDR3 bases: TGTGCCAGCAGCCTCGTCGTAACCCACGAGCAGTACTTC.

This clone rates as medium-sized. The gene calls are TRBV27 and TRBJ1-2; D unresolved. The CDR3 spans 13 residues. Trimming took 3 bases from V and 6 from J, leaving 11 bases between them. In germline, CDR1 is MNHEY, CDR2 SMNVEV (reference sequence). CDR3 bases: TGTGCCAGCAGTTTCGGGGAAGATGATGGCTACACCTTC. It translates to CASSFGEDDGYTF.

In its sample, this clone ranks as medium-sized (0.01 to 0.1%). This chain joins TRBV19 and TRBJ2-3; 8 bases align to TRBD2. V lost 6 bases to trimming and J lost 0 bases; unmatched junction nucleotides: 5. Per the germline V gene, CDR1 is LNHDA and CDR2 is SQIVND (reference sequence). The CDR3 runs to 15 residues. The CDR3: CASRWTSRSTDTQYF. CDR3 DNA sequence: TGTGCCAGTAGGTGGACTAGCAGGAGCACAGATACGCAGTATTTT.

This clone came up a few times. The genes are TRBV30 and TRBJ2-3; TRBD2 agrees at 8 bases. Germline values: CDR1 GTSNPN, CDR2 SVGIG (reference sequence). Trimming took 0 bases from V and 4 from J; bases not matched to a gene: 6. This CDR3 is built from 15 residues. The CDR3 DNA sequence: TGTGCCTGGAGTGTATCGGGGGGGCTGGCAGATACGCAGTATTTT. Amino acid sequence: CAWSVSGGLADTQYF. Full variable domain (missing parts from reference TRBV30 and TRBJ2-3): SQTIHQWPATLVQPVGSPLSLECTVEGTSNPNLYWYRQAAGRGLQLLFYSVGIGQISSEVPQNLSASRPQDRQFILSSKKLLLSDSGFYLCAWSVSGGLADTQYFGPGTRLTVL.

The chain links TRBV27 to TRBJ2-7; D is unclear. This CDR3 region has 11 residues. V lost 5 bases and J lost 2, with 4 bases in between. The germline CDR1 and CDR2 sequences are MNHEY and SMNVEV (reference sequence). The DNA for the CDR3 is TGTGCCAGCAGTGACCCCTACGAGCAGTACTTC. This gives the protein CASSDPYEQYF.

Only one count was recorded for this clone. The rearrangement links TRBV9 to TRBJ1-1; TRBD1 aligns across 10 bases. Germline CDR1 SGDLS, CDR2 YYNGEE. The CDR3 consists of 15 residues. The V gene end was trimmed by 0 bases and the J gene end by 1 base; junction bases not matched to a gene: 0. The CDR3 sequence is CASSVGQGANTEAFF. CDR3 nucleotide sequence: TGTGCCAGCAGCGTAGGACAGGGGGCGAACACTGAAGCTTTCTTT.

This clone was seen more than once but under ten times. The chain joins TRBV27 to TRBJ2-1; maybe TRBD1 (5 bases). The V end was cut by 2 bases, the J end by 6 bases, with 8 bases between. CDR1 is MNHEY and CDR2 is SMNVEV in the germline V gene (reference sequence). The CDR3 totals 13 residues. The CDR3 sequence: CASSLAGSNEQFF. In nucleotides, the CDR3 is TGTGCCAGCAGTTTAGCAGGGTCCAATGAGCAGTTCTTC.

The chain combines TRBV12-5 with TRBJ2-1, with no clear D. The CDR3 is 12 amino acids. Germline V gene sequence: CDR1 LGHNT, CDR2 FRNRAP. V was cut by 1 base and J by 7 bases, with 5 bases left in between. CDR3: CASGLEGNEQFF. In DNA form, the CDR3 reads TGTGCTAGTGGTTTGGAAGGTAATGAGCAGTTCTTC.

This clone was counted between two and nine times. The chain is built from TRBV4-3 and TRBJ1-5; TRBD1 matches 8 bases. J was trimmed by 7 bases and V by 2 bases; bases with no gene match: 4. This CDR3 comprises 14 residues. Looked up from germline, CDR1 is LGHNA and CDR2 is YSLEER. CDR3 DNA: TGCGCCAGCAGCCAAATGACAGGGGAACAGCCCCAGCATTTT. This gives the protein CASSQMTGEQPQHF.

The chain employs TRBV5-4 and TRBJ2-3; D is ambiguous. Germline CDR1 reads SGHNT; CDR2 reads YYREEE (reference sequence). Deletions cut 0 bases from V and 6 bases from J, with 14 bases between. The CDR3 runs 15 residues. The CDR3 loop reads CASSLVWGQVDTQYF. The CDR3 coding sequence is TGTGCCAGCAGCTTGGTGTGGGGTCAGGTCGATACGCAGTATTTT.

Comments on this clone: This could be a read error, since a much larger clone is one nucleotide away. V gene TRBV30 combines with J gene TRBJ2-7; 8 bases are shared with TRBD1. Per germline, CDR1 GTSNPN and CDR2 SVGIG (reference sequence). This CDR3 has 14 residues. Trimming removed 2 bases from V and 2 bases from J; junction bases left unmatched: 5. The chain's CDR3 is CAWSFGQGPYEQYF. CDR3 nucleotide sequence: TGTGCCTGGAGTTTCGGACAGGGACCCTACGAGCAGTACTTC.

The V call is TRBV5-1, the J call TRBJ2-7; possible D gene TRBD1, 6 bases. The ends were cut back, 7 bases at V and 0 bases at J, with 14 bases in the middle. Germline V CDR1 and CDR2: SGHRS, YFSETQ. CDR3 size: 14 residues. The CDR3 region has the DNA TGCGCCAGCTCTCCCCTGGACAGCTCCTACGAGCAGTACTTC. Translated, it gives CASSPLDSSYEQYF.

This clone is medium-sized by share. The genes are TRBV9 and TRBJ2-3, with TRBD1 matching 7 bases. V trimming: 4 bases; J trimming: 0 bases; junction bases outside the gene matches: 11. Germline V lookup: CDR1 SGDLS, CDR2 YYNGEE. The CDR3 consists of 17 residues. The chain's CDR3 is CASSTGTAASSTDTQYF. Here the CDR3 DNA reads TGTGCCAGCAGCACGGGGACAGCCGCCTCTAGCACAGATACGCAGTATTTT.